The subject of this entry is one T cell receptor beta chain. No antigen is known for it. The sample is drawn from a study of shared clonotypes between healthy human individuals. Study-wide findings and caveats: Rarefaction demonstrated incomplete sorted-subset sequencing despite large depth. Naive subsets generally exceeded memory subsets in estimated richness. In having few donors, the study represented limited genetic and exposure-history diversity. Only blood samples were collected, and tissue repertoires likely differ.

TCRdb's table, derived via immunoSEQ multiplex PCR, lists solely in-frame clones and lacks some. The data show some 2,000,000 clones, around 95% seen once. Per the germline V gene, CDR1 is SQVTM and CDR2 is ANQGSEA. CDR3 length: 13 amino acids. V was shortened by 2 bases and J by 2 bases, with 9 bases between the two germline ends. The specimen was naive CD4+ T cells sorted from blood. Subset noted: CD45RA+ positively selected. The chain links TRBV29-1 to TRBJ2-5; possible D gene TRBD2, 6 bases. The TCR sequence derives from a man younger than 35 in good health. The CDR3 region has the DNA TGCAGCGTTGAACCGGGGGTTCAAGAGACCCAGTACTTC. This sequence encodes CSVEPGVQETQYF. Full variable domain (outside the CDR3, taken from reference TRBV29-1 and TRBJ2-5): SAVISQKPSRDICQRGTSLTIQCQVDSQVTMMFWYRQQPGQSLTLIATANQGSEATYESGFVIDKFPISRPNLTFSTLTVSNMSPEDSSIYLCSVEPGVQETQYFGPGTRLLVL.